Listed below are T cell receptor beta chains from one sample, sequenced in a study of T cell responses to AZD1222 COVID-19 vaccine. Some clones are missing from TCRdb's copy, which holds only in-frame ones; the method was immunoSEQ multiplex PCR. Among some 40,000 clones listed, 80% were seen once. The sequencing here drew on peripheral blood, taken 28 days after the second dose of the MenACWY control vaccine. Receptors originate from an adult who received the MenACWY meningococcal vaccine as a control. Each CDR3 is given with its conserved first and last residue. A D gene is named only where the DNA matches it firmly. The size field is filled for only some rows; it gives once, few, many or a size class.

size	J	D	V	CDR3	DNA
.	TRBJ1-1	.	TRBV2	CASSEFGGGLNTEAFF	TGTGCCAGCAGTGAATTTGGTGGCGGGTTGAACACTGAAGCTTTCTTT
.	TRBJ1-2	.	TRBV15	CATSRDSSPTNYGYTF	TGTGCCACCAGCAGAGATAGTTCCCCCACAAACTATGGCTACACCTTC
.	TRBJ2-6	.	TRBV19	CASSSLSGANVLTF	TGTGCCAGTAGCTCTCTCTCTGGGGCCAACGTCCTGACTTTC
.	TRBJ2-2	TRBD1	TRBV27	CASRPSTGTGVGGELFF	TGTGCCAGCAGGCCTTCCACCGGGACAGGGGTTGGCGGGGAGCTGTTTTTT
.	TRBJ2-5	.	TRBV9	CASSVGYETQYF	TGTGCCAGCAGCGTAGGTTACGAGACCCAGTACTTC
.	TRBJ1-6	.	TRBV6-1	CASSEVGYNSPLHF	TGTGCCAGCAGTGAAGTCGGATATAATTCACCCCTCCACTTT
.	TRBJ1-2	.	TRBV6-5	CASTRRIEVYGYTF	TGTGCCAGCACACGAAGGATAGAAGTCTATGGCTACACCTTC
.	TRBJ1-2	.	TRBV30	CAWSIAGYGYTF	TGTGCCTGGAGTATTGCAGGCTATGGCTACACCTTC
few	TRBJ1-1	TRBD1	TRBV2	CASSPRQGAKDEAFF	TGTGCCAGCAGCCCTAGACAGGGGGCAAAGGATGAAGCTTTCTTT
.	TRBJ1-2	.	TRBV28	CASRRGTNYGYTF	TGTGCCAGCCGTAGGGGTACTAACTATGGCTACACCTTC
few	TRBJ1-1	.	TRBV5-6	CASSLGGPNTEAFF	TGTGCCAGCAGCTTGGGCGGGCCGAACACTGAAGCTTTCTTT
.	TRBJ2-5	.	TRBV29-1	CSVELSGEYQETQYF	TGCAGCGTTGAATTGTCAGGAGAGTACCAAGAGACCCAGTACTTC
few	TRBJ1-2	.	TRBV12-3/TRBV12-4	CASNTRWGWGYTF	TGTGCCAGCAATACTCGATGGGGCTGGGGCTACACCTTC
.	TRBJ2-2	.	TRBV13	CASSLNFPTNTGELFF	TGTGCCAGCAGCTTAAATTTCCCCACGAACACCGGGGAGCTGTTTTTT
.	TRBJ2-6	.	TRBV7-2	CASSLGSSGANVLTF	TGTGCCAGCAGCCTCGGGAGCTCTGGGGCCAACGTCCTGACTTTC
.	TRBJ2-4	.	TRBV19	CASRGRGVDPKNIQYF	TGTGCCAGTAGAGGGAGAGGAGTGGATCCCAAAAACATTCAGTACTTC
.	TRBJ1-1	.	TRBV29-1	CSVTEVSEAFF	TGCAGCGTAACAGAGGTTTCCGAAGCTTTCTTT
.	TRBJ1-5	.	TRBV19	CASSLGGFNQPQHF	TGTGCCAGTAGTCTAGGGGGGTTCAATCAGCCCCAGCATTTT
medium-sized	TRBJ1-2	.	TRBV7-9	CASSLSQNYGYTF	TGTGCCAGCAGCTTAAGTCAGAACTATGGCTACACCTTC
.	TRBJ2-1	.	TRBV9	CASSVGPGENMIFIYNEQFF	TGTGCCAGCAGCGTAGGTCCGGGCGAAAACATGATCTTCATATACAATGAGCAGTTCTTC
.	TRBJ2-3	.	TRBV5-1	CASSLRTRDTQYF	TGCGCCAGCAGCTTGCGGACACGAGATACGCAGTATTTT
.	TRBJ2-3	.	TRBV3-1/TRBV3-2	CASSQRRTGTDTQYF	TGTGCCAGCAGCCAGAGGCGGACGGGCACAGATACGCAGTATTTT
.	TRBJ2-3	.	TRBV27	CASSFRSDTQYF	TGTGCCAGCAGTTTCAGGTCAGATACGCAGTATTTT
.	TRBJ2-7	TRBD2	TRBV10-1	CASSGAGVAGSYEQYF	TGCGCCAGCAGTGGTGCCGGGGTAGCGGGGTCCTACGAGCAGTACTTC
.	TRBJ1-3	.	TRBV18	CASSPLSRQSRSGNTIYF	TGTGCCAGCTCACCACTTAGCAGGCAGTCAAGGTCTGGAAACACCATATATTTT
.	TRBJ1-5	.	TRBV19	CASSEQGGNQPQHF	TGTGCCAGTAGTGAACAGGGAGGCAATCAGCCCCAGCATTTT
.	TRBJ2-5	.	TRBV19	CASSRTGYQETQYF	TGTGCCAGTAGTCGTACAGGGTACCAAGAGACCCAGTACTTC
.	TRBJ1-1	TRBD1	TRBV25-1	CASSATGGEAFF	TGTGCCAGCAGTGCCACAGGGGGTGAAGCTTTCTTT
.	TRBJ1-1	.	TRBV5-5	CASSPPARGREAFF	TGTGCCAGCAGCCCACCGGCAAGAGGACGGGAAGCTTTCTTT
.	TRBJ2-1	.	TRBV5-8	CASNQGGRAFDEQFF	TGTGCCAGCAACCAGGGGGGGAGGGCCTTCGATGAGCAGTTCTTC
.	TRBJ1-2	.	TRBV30	CACKYRNYGYTF	TGTGCCTGCAAATACCGCAACTATGGCTACACCTTC
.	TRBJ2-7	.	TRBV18	CASSQGSTYEQYF	TGTGCCAGCTCACAAGGCAGTACCTACGAGCAGTACTTC
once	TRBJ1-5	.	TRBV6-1	CASSETDRLNQPQHF	TGTGCCAGCAGTGAGACCGACAGGCTCAATCAGCCCCAGCATTTT
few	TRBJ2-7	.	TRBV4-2	CASSQDSEFYEQYF	TGTGCCAGCAGCCAAGATTCGGAGTTCTACGAGCAGTACTTC
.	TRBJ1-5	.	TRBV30	CAWSQQGNQPQHF	TGTGCCTGGAGTCAGCAGGGGAATCAGCCCCAGCATTTT
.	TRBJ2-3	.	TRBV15	CATSRSSGRGTDTQYF	TGTGCCACCAGCCGCTCTAGTGGCAGGGGCACAGATACGCAGTATTTT
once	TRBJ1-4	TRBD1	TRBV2	CASSPGDRGGEKLFF	TGTGCCAGCAGTCCCGGGGACAGGGGTGGCGAAAAACTGTTTTTT
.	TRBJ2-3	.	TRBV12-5	CASGPGADTQYF	TGTGCTAGTGGTCCGGGGGCCGATACGCAGTATTTT
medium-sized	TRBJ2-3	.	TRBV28	CASSLPSQITDTQYF	TGTGCCAGCAGTCTCCCTAGCCAGATCACAGATACGCAGTATTTT
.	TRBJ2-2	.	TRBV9	CASSVAFGELFF	TGTGCCAGCAGCGTAGCGTTCGGGGAGCTGTTTTTT
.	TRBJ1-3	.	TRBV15	CATSRKVTPGNTIYF	TGTGCCACCAGCAGAAAGGTTACTCCTGGAAACACCATATATTTT
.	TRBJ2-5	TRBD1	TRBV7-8	CASSQRQGPQETQYF	TGTGCCAGCTCACAGAGACAGGGTCCCCAAGAGACCCAGTACTTC
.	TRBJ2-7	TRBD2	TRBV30	CAWSGGSGLSYEQYF	TGTGCCTGGAGCGGGGGGAGCGGGCTCTCCTACGAGCAGTACTTC
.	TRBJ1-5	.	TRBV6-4	CASSEGAGGNQPQHF	TGTGCCAGCAGTGAGGGGGCAGGGGGCAATCAGCCCCAGCATTTT
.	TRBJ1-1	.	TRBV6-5	CASSRDGGAFF	TGTGCCAGCAGCCGGGACGGGGGCGCTTTCTTT
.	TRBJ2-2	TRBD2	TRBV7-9	CASSYATSGAGELFF	TGTGCCAGCAGCTACGCGACTAGCGGCGCCGGGGAGCTGTTTTTT
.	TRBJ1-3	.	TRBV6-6	CASSKGTSGNTIYF	TGTGCCAGCAGTAAGGGGACGTCCGGAAACACCATATATTTT